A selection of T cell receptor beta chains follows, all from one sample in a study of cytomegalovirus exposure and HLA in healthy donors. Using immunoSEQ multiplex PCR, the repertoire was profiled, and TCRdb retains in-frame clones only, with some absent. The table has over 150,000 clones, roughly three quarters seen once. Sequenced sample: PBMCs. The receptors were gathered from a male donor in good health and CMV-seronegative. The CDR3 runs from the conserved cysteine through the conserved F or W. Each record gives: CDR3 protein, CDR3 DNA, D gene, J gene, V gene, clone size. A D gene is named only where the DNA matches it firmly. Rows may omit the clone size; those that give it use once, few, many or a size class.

CATSGQNLNSNQPQHF	TGTGCCACCTCGGGACAGAACCTAAATAGCAATCAGCCCCAGCATTTT	TRBD1	TRBJ1-5	TRBV7-9	-
CASGTGEVDIQYF	TGTGCCAGCGGGACAGGGGAGGTTGACATTCAGTACTTC	TRBD1	TRBJ2-4	TRBV28	-
CASSGGRDTQYF	TGTGCCAGCAGTGGGGGGAGGGATACGCAGTATTTT	-	TRBJ2-3	TRBV2	-
CASSGTSGSTDTQYF	TGCGCCAGCAGCGGAACTAGCGGAAGCACAGATACGCAGTATTTT	TRBD2	TRBJ2-3	TRBV5-1	few
CAWSLTEYNSPLHF	TGTGCCTGGAGCTTGACAGAGTATAATTCACCCCTCCACTTT	-	TRBJ1-6	TRBV30	-
CASSGYEVNSNQPQHF	TGTGCCAGCAGTGGGTATGAGGTCAATAGCAATCAGCCCCAGCATTTT	-	TRBJ1-5	TRBV2	-
CASSPLTGMNTEAFF	TGTGCCAGCTCACCACTAACAGGCATGAACACTGAAGCTTTCTTT	-	TRBJ1-1	TRBV18	few
CAWSPGGSYGYTF	TGTGCCTGGAGCCCAGGGGGCAGCTATGGCTACACCTTC	TRBD1	TRBJ1-2	TRBV30	-
CASSQDGRAYGYTF	TGCGCCAGCAGCCAAGATGGCAGGGCCTATGGCTACACCTTC	-	TRBJ1-2	TRBV4-1	-
CASRLGDTQYF	TGTGCCAGCAGGCTCGGAGATACGCAGTATTTT	-	TRBJ2-3	TRBV6-4	-
CASTTSGGQETQYF	TGTGCCAGCACCACTAGCGGGGGACAAGAGACCCAGTACTTC	TRBD2	TRBJ2-5	TRBV6-6	-
CASSATGEQETQYF	TGTGCCAGCAGTGCTACAGGGGAACAAGAGACCCAGTACTTC	TRBD1	TRBJ2-5	TRBV6-1	-
CAWSVPPMNTEAFF	TGTGCCTGGAGTGTACCCCCTATGAACACTGAAGCTTTCTTT	-	TRBJ1-1	TRBV30	-
CSVLGEGAAYNEQFF	TGCAGCGTCCTTGGGGAGGGAGCTGCCTACAATGAGCAGTTCTTC	TRBD2	TRBJ2-1	TRBV29-1	-
CASSWNGANQPQHF	TGTGCCAGCAGTTGGAATGGGGCAAATCAGCCCCAGCATTTT	-	TRBJ1-5	TRBV6-5	once
CASSATGGPSYEQYF	TGTGCCAGCAGCGCTACAGGGGGTCCCTCCTACGAGCAGTACTTC	TRBD1	TRBJ2-7	TRBV9	-
CASSRQGRNTEAFF	TGTGCCAGCAGTCGCCAAGGGAGGAACACTGAAGCTTTCTTT	-	TRBJ1-1	TRBV28	-
CASRGAPHEQYF	TGTGCCAGCAGAGGGGCCCCCCACGAGCAGTACTTC	-	TRBJ2-7	TRBV6-6	once
CASSPGQGGYEQYF	TGTGCCAGCAGTCCCGGACAGGGGGGGTACGAGCAGTACTTC	TRBD1	TRBJ2-7	TRBV6-5	-
CASSSPVIDTKQSGANVLTF	TGTGCCAGCAGCTCCCCCGTGATTGATACTAAGCAATCTGGGGCCAACGTCCTGACTTTC	-	TRBJ2-6	TRBV9	-
CATGRDGTDEQYF	TGTGCCACAGGACGGGACGGGACTGACGAGCAGTACTTC	-	TRBJ2-7	TRBV19	-
CASRSSGTRETQYF	TGCGCCAGCAGATCTAGCGGGACTCGAGAGACCCAGTACTTC	TRBD2	TRBJ2-5	TRBV5-1	-
CASLTDHNQPQHF	TGTGCCAGCTTGACAGATCATAATCAGCCCCAGCATTTT	-	TRBJ1-5	TRBV6-6	-
CATSRVDTEAFF	TGTGCCACCAGCAGAGTCGACACTGAAGCTTTCTTT	-	TRBJ1-1	TRBV15	few
CASSQGSGVGQPQHF	TGCGCCAGCAGTCAAGGGTCAGGGGTGGGTCAGCCCCAGCATTTT	-	TRBJ1-5	TRBV4-3	-
CASSQGMKRDGYTF	TGCGCCAGCAGCCAGGGTATGAAGAGGGATGGCTACACCTTC	-	TRBJ1-2	TRBV4-1	-
CASSVDQLYMNTEAFF	TGCGCCAGCAGCGTGGACCAATTATACATGAACACTGAAGCTTTCTTT	-	TRBJ1-1	TRBV5-1	-
CAIRGQINEKLFF	TGTGCCATCAGGGGACAGATTAATGAAAAACTGTTTTTT	TRBD1	TRBJ1-4	TRBV10-3	-
CASSAGASSNQPQHF	TGTGCCAGCAGTGCAGGGGCTTCTAGCAATCAGCCCCAGCATTTT	-	TRBJ1-5	TRBV6-5	-
CSVERRLVSTDTQYF	TGCAGCGTTGAGAGGCGGCTAGTGAGCACAGATACGCAGTATTTT	-	TRBJ2-3	TRBV29-1	-
CASIQGADYGYTF	TGTGCCAGCATCCAGGGGGCTGACTATGGCTACACCTTC	TRBD1	TRBJ1-2	TRBV2	-
CASILGSGPSSYEQYF	TGTGCCAGCATATTAGGTTCAGGGCCCAGCTCCTACGAGCAGTACTTC	-	TRBJ2-7	TRBV28	-
CASGLAGGLGNEQFF	TGTGCCAGCGGACTAGCGGGAGGGTTAGGGAATGAGCAGTTCTTC	TRBD2	TRBJ2-1	TRBV27	-
CASSQGLMGGYTF	TGTGCCAGCAGCCAGGGGTTAATGGGTGGCTACACCTTC	-	TRBJ1-2	TRBV6-5	once
CASSPVDSSLTGYTF	TGTGCCAGCAGCCCCGTGGACAGTTCTTTGACTGGCTACACCTTC	-	TRBJ1-2	TRBV28	-
CAWSRDSARADTQYF	TGTGCCTGGTCTCGGGACAGCGCCCGGGCAGATACGCAGTATTTT	TRBD1	TRBJ2-3	TRBV30	once
CASSLGGENTEAFF	TGTGCCAGCAGCTTAGGCGGAGAGAACACTGAAGCTTTCTTT	-	TRBJ1-1	TRBV13	-
CASSPWSGDTQYF	TGTGCCAGCTCACCGTGGTCGGGGGATACGCAGTATTTT	-	TRBJ2-3	TRBV18	-
CASRGDRPQHF	TGTGCCAGCAGGGGGGACAGACCCCAGCATTTT	TRBD1	TRBJ1-5	TRBV6-6	-
CASGLGDRVEIQYF	TGTGCCAGCGGCCTCGGGGACAGGGTCGAGATTCAGTACTTC	TRBD1	TRBJ2-4	TRBV25-1	-
CASSPTTGPSYEQYF	TGTGCCAGCAGCCCCACGACAGGTCCCTCCTACGAGCAGTACTTC	-	TRBJ2-7	TRBV11-2	-
CASGTVSYEQYF	TGTGCCAGCGGGACAGTCTCCTACGAGCAGTACTTC	TRBD1	TRBJ2-7	TRBV28	-
CAWSVIGTGWEISTDTQYF	TGTGCCTGGAGTGTAATCGGGACAGGGTGGGAAATAAGCACAGATACGCAGTATTTT	TRBD1	TRBJ2-3	TRBV30	-
CASSPPNRGRYGYTF	TGTGCCAGCTCACCACCGAACAGGGGAAGGTATGGCTACACCTTC	TRBD1	TRBJ1-2	TRBV18	once
CASSFRAVGGDTQYF	TGTGCCAGCAGTTTTAGGGCCGTGGGAGGAGATACGCAGTATTTT	-	TRBJ2-3	TRBV27	-
CASSSGTLPPNTEAFF	TGTGCCAGCAGTTCCGGGACACTTCCTCCGAACACTGAAGCTTTCTTT	-	TRBJ1-1	TRBV6-5	-
CASSSGGRAYEQYF	TGTGCCAGCAGCTCCGGCGGGAGGGCCTACGAGCAGTACTTC	TRBD2	TRBJ2-7	TRBV7-6	-
CASSSTGTDYGYTF	TGTGCCAGCAGCTCGACAGGAACGGACTATGGCTACACCTTC	-	TRBJ1-2	TRBV7-2	once
CASSQIGQGSYNQPQHF	TGTGCCAGCAGTCAGATAGGACAGGGGTCCTACAATCAGCCCCAGCATTTT	TRBD1	TRBJ1-5	TRBV28	-
CASSVGWESSYNEQFF	TGTGCCAGCAGCGTAGGGTGGGAGAGCTCCTACAATGAGCAGTTCTTC	-	TRBJ2-1	TRBV9	-
CASSQISGKQPQHF	TGCGCCAGCAGCCAAATATCAGGGAAACAGCCCCAGCATTTT	-	TRBJ1-5	TRBV4-1	-
CASSQDTRYLGGQPQHF	TGCGCCAGCAGCCAAGATACCCGGTACCTCGGGGGGCAGCCCCAGCATTTT	-	TRBJ1-5	TRBV4-1	-
CASSEEWGGSYNEQFF	TGTGCCAGCAGTGAAGAGTGGGGGGGCTCCTACAATGAGCAGTTCTTC	TRBD2	TRBJ2-1	TRBV6-1	-